This TCR beta chain appears in the sequencing data of a study of cytomegalovirus exposure and HLA in healthy donors. The PCR made use of 60 Vbeta and 13 Jbeta primers. Sequencing used immunoSEQ multiplex PCR; TCRdb keeps in-frame clones, though not all of them. The data show approximately 190,000 clones, with around 84% seen just once and roughly 2.6% held by the top ten. With regard to this clone: Antigen unknown.

The CDR3 spans 17 residues. Germline lookup yields CDR1 SQVTM and CDR2 ANQGSEA. V lost 4 bases to trimming and J lost 0 bases; unmatched junction nucleotides: 12. Study-wide results and limits: The authors later linked a missense DCLRE1C variant to TCR beta V- and J-gene trimming.

The sequence was collected from a woman in her forties or fifties in good health and CMV-seropositive. The specimen sequenced was PBMCs. This sequence joins TRBV29-1 and TRBJ1-1; 9 positions agree with TRBD1. CDR3 in amino acids: CSVGGQGGAGLNTEAFF. CDR3 in DNA: TGCAGCGTTGGGGGACAGGGAGGGGCCGGTTTGAACACTGAAGCTTTCTTT.